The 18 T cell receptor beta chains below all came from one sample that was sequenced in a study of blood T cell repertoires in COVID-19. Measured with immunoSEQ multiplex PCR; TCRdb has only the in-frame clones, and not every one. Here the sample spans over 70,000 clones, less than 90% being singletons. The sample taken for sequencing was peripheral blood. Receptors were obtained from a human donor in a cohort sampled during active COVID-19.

The chain's CDR3 is CASSVESWSSSYNEQFF. DNA of the CDR3: TGTGCCAGCAGCGTAGAATCATGGTCGAGCTCCTACAATGAGCAGTTCTTC. This chain links TRBV9 with TRBJ2-1; D is unclear. With 0 bases removed from V and 0 bases from J, the gap between germline ends came to 13 bases. This CDR3 comprises 17 residues. CDR1 SGDLS and CDR2 YYNGEE come from the germline V gene.

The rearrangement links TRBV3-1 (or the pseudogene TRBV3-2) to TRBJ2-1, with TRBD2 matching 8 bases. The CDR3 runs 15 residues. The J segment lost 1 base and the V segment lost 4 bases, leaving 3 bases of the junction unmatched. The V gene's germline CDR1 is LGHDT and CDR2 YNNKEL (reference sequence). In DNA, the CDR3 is TGTGCCAGCAGCCCGACTAGCGCGTCCTACAATGAGCAGTTCTTC. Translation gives CASSPTSASYNEQFF.

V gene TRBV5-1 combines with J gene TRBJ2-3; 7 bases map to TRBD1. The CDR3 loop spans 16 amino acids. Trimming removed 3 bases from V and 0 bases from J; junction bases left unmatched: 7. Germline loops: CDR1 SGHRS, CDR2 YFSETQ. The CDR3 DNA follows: TGCGCCAGCAGCTCGGGGACAGAGTGGAGCACAGATACGCAGTATTTT. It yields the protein CASSSGTEWSTDTQYF.

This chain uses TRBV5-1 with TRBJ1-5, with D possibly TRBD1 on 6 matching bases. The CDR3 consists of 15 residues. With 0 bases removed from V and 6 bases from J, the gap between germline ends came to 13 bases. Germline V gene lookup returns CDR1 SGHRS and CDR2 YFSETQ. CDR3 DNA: TGCGCCAGCAGCTTGGTACCGGGGGGCAGTCAGCCCCAGCATTTT. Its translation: CASSLVPGGSQPQHF.

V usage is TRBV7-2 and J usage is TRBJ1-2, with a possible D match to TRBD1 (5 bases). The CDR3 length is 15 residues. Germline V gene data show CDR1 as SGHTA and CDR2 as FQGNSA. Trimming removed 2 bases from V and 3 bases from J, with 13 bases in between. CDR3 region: CASSLPSRVYYGYTF. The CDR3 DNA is TGTGCCAGCAGCTTACCCTCCAGGGTATACTATGGCTACACCTTC. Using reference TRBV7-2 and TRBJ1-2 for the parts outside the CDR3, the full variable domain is GAGVSQSPSNKVTEKGKDVELRCDPISGHTALYWYRQSLGQGLEFLIYFQGNSAPDKSGLPSDRFSAERTGGSVSTLTIQRTQQEDSAVYLCASSLPSRVYYGYTFGSGTRLTVV.

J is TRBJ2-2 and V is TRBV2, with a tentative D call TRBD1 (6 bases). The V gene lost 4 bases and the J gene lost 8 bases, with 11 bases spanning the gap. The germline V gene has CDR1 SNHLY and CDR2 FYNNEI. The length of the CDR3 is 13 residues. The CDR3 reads CASSAMGAGELFF. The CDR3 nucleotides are TGTGCCAGCAGTGCGATGGGGGCGGGGGAGCTGTTTTTT.

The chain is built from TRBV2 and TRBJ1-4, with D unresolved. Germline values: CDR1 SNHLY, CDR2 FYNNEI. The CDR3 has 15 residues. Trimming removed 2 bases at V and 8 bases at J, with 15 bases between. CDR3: CASSEYGGISEKLFF. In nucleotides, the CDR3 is TGTGCCAGCAGTGAATACGGAGGGATATCAGAAAAACTGTTTTTT.

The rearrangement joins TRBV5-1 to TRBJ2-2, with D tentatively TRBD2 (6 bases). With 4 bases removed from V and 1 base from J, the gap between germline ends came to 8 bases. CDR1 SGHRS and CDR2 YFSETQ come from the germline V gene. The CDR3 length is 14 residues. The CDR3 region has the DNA TGCGCCAGCAGCGAGGGAGGGAACACCGGGGAGCTGTTTTTT. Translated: CASSEGGNTGELFF.

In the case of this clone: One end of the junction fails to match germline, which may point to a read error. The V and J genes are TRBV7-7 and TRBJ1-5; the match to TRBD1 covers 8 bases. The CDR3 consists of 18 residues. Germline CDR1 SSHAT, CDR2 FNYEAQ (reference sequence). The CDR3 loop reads CASSSPGTGGYSNQPQHF. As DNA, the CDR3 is TGTGCTAGCAGCTCTCCGGGAACAGGGGGTTATAGCAATCAGCCCCAGCATTTT.

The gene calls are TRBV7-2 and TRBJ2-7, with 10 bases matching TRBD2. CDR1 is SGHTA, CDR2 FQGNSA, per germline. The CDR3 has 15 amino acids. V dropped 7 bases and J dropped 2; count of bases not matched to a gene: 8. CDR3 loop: CASTSPSGGAYEQYF. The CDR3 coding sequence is TGTGCCAGCACCTCTCCTAGCGGGGGTGCCTACGAGCAGTACTTC.

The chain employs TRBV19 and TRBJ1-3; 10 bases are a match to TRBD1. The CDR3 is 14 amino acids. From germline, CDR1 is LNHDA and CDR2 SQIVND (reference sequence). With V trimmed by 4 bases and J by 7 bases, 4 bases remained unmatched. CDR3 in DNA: TGTGCCAGTAGTACGACAGGGGGCACGAACACCATATATTTT. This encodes CASSTTGGTNTIYF.

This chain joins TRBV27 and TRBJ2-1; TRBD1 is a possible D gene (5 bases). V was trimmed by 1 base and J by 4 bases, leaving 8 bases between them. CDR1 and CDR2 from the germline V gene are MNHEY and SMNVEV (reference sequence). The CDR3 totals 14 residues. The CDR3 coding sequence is TGTGCCAGCAGTTTATATGCAGGGTACAATGAGCAGTTCTTC. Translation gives CASSLYAGYNEQFF.

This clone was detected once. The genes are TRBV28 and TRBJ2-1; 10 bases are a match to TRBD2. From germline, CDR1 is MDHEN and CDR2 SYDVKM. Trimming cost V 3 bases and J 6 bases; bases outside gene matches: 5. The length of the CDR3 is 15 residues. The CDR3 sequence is CASSFGLAGVNEQFF. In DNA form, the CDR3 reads TGTGCCAGCAGTTTTGGGCTAGCGGGGGTCAATGAGCAGTTCTTC.

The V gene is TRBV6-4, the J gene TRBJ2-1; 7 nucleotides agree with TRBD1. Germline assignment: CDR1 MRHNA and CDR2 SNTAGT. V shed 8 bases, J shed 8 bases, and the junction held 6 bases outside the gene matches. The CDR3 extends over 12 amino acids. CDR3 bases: TGTGCCAGCTACAGGGGTTTCGATGAGCAGTTCTTC. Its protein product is CASYRGFDEQFF.

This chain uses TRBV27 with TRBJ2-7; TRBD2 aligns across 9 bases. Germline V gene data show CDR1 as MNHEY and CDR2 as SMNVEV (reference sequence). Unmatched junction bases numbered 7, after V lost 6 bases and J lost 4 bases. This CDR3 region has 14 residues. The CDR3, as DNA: TGTGCCAGCAGCCTTAGCGGGAGTACATACGAGCAGTACTTC. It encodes CASSLSGSTYEQYF.

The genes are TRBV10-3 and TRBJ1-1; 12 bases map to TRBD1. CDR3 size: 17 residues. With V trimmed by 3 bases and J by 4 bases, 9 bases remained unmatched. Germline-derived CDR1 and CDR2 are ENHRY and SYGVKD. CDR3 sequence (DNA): TGTGCCATCAGTGACTGGGACAGGGGGCTGCGGAGCACTGAAGCTTTCTTT. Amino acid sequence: CAISDWDRGLRSTEAFF.

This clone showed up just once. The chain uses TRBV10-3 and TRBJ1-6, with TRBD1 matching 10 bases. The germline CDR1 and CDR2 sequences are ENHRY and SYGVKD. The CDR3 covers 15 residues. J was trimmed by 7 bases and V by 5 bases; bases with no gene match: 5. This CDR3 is CAISPLDRGNSPLHF. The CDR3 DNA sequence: TGTGCCATCAGTCCTTTGGACAGGGGGAATTCACCCCTCCACTTT.

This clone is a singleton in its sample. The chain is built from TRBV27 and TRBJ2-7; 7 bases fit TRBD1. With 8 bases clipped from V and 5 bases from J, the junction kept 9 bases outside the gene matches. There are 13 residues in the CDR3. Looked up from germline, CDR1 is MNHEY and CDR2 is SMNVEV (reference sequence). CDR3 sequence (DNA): TGTGCCAGCGGACGACAGGGTTCCCACGAGCAGTACTTC. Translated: CASGRQGSHEQYF.